The present TCR beta chain was sequenced within a study of molecular identifiers for immune sequencing clone quantification. In germline, CDR1 is SGHDT, CDR2 YYEEEE. Deletions cut 2 bases from V and 8 bases from J, with 16 bases between. The CDR3 is 15 amino acids. TCRdb fed the PCR reads into MiXCR, producing one record per CDR3 protein. The sample yields 550,000 to 750,000 distinct CDR3 sequences, just under 20% seen once. Sequencing was performed on naive CD8+ T cells from blood, with Jurkat cell RNA spiked in. The subset is: FACS-sorted CD8+CD4-CCR7+CD45RA+ naive T cells. The chain recombines TRBV5-6 with TRBJ2-2; D is possibly TRBD2 (6 bases). The sequence was collected from a human donor in good health. Some libraries in this study had Jurkat cell RNA spiked in. This chain's CDR3 is CASSFGGFYVGELFF. CDR3 bases: TGTGCCAGCAGCTTCGGGGGTTTCTATGTGGGGGAGCTGTTTTTT.